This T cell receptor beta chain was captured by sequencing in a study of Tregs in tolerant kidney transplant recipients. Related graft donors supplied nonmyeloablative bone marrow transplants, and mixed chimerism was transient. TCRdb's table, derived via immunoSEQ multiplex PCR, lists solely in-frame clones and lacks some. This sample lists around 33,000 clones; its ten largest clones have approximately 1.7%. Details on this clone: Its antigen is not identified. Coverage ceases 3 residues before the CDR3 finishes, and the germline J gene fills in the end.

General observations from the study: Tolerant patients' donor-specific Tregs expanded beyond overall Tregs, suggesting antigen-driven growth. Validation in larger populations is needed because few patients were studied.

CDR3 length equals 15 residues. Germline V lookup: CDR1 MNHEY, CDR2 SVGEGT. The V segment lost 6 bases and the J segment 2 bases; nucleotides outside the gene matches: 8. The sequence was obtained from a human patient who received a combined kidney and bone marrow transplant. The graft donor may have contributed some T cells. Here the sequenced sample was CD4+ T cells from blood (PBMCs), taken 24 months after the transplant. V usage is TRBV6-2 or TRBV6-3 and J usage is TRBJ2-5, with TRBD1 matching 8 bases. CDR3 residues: CASRPIGQGQETQYF. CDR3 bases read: TGTGCCAGCAGACCGATAGGACAGGGACAAGAGACC.